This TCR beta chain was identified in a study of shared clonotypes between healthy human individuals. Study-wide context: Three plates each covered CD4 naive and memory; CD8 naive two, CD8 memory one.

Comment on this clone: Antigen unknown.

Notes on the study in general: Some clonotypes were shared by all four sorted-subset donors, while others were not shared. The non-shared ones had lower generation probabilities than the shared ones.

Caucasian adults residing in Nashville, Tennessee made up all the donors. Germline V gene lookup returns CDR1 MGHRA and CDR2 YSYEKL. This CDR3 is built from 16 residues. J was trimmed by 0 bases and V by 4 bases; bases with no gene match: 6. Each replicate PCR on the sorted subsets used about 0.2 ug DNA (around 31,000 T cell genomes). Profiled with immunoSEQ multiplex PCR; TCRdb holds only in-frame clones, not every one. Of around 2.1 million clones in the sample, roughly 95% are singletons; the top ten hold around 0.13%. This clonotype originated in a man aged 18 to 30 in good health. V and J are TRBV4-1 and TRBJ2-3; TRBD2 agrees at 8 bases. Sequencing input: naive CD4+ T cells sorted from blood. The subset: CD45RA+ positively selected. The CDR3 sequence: CASSPRVAGSTDTQYF. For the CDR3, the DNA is TGCGCCAGCAGCCCACGGGTAGCGGGGAGCACAGATACGCAGTATTTT.